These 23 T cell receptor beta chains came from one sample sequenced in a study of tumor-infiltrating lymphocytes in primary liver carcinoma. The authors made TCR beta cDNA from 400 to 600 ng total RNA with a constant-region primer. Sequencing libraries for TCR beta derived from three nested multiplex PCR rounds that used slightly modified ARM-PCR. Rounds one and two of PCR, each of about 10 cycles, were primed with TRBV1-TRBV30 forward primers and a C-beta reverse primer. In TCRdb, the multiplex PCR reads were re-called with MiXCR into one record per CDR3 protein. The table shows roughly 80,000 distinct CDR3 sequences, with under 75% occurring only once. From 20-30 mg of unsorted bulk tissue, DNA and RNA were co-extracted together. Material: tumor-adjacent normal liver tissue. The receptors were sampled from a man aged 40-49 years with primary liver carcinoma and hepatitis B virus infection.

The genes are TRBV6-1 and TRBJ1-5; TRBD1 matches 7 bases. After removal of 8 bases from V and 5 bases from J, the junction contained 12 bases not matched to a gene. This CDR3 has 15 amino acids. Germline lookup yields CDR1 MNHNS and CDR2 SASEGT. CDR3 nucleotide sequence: TGTGCCAGCGGAATACAGGGGATCGGCGATCAGCCCCAGCATTTT. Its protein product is CASGIQGIGDQPQHF.

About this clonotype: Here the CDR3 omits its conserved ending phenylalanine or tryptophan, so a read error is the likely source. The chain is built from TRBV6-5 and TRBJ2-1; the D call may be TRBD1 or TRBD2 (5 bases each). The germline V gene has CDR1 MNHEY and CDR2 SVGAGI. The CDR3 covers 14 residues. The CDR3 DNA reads TGTGCTAGCAGTTACTCGGCGCAGAGGGGTGAGCAGTTCTCC. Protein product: CASSYSAQRGEQFS.

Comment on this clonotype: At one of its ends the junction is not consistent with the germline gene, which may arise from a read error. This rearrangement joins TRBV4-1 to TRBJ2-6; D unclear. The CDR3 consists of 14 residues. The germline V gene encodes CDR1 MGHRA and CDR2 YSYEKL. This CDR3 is CTSSREPGANVLTF. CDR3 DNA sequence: TGCACCAGCAGCCGTGAACCCGGGGCCAACGTCCTGACTTTC.

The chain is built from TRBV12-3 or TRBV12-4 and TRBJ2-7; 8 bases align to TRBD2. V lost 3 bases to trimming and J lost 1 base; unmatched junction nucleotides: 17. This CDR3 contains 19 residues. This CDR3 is CASSFTRVKRERLSYEQYF. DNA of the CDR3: TGTGCCAGCAGTTTCACAAGGGTGAAGCGGGAGCGTCTATCCTACGAGCAGTACTTC.

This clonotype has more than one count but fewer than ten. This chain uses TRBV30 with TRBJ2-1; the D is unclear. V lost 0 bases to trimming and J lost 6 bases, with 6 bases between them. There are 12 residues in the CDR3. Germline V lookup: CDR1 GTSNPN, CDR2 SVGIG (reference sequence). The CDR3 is CAWSVLLNEQFF. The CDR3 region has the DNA TGTGCCTGGAGTGTACTACTCAATGAGCAGTTCTTC.

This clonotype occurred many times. The CDR3 DNA is TGTGCCAGCAGCTCCGGACGGCTTTACGCGCGCGAGCAGTACTTC. It encodes CASSSGRLYAREQYF. The V and J genes are TRBV11-2 and TRBJ2-7; D gene unclear. The CDR3 length is 15 residues. The V gene's germline CDR1 is SGHAT and CDR2 FQNNGV. Trimming removed 4 bases from V and 6 bases from J, with 19 bases in between.

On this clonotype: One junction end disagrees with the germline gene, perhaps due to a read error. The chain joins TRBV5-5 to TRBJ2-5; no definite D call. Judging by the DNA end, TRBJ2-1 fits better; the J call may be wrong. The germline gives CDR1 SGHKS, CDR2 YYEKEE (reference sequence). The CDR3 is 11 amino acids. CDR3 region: CVSSWVETQFF. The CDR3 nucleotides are TGTGTCAGCAGCTGGGTAGAGACCCAGTTCTTC.

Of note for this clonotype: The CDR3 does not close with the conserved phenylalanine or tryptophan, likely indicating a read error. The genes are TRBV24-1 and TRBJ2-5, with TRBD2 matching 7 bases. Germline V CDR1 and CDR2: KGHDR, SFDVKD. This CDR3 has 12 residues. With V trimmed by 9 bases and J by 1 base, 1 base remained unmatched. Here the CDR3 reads CATSSGQETQYL. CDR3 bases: TGTGCCACCTCTAGCGGCCAAGAGACCCAGTACTTA.

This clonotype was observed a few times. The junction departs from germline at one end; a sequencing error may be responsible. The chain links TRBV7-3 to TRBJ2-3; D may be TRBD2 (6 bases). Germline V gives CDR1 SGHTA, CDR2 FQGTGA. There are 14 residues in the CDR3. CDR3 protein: CASSLGPAGDTQYF. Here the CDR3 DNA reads TGTGCCAGTAGCTTAGGGCCAGCGGGAGATACGCAGTATTTT.

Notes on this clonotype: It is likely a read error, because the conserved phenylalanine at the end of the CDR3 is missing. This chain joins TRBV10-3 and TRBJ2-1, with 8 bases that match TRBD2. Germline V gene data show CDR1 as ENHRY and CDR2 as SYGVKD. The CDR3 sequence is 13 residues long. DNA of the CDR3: TGTGTCATCACCGAGCGGGAGAACAATGAGCAGTTCTTA. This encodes CVITERENNEQFL.

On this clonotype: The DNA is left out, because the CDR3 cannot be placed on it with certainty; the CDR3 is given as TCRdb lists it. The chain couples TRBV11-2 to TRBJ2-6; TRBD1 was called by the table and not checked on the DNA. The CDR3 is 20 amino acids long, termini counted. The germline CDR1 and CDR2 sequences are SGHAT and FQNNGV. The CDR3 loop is CASSSVLGQEFGTGANVLAF.

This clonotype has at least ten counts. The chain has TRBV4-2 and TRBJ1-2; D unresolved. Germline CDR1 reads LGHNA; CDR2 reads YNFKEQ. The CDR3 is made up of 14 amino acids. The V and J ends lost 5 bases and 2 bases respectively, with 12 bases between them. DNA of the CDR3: TGTGCCAGCAGCGCCCTTGATGGGAACTATGGCTACACCTTC. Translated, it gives CASSALDGNYGYTF.

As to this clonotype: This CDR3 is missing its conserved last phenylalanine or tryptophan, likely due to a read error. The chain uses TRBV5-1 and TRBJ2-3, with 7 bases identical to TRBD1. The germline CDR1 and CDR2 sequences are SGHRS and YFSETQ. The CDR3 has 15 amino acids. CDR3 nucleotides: TGCGCCAGCAGCCCAGGGGGACAGCGGACAGATACACAGTATTTG. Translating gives CASSPGGQRTDTQYL.

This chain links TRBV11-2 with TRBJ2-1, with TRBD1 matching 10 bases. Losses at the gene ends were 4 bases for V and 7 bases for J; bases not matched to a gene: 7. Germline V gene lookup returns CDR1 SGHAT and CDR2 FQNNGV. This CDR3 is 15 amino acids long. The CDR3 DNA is TGTGCCAGCAGCTGCGGGACAGGGGCAAGTAATGAGCAGTTCTTC. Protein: CASSCGTGASNEQFF.

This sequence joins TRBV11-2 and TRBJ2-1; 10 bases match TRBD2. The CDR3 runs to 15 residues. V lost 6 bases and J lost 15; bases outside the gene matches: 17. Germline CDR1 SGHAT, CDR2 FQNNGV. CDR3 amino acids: CASSPQREGLGDRFF. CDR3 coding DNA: TGTGCCAGCAGTCCCCAGCGGGAGGGATTGGGTGATCGGTTCTTC.

The CDR3 DNA follows: TGTGCCAGCAGTTTAGGGGGGGCAGGGACCGGGGAGCTGTTTTTT. It specifies CASSLGGAGTGELFF. The chain recombines TRBV12-3 or TRBV12-4 with TRBJ2-2; D tentatively reads TRBD1 or TRBD2 (6 bases each). Trimming removed 1 base from V and 5 bases from J, with 11 bases in between. This CDR3 has 15 amino acids.

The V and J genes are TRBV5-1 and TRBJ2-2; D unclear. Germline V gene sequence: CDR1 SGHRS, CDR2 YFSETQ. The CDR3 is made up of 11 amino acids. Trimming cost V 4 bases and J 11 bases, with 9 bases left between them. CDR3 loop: CASSGEGELFF. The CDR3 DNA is TGCGCCAGCAGCGGGGAAGGAGAGCTGTTTTTT.

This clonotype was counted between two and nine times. The chain's CDR3 is CASSYYGSYEQYF. In DNA form, the CDR3 reads TGTGCCAGCAGTTATTACGGTTCCTACGAGCAGTACTTC. The chain uses TRBV28 and TRBJ2-7, with no clear D. V was pared by 4 bases and J by 1 base, with 8 bases between. The CDR3 loop spans 13 amino acids. Germline CDR1 is MDHEN and CDR2 is SYDVKM.

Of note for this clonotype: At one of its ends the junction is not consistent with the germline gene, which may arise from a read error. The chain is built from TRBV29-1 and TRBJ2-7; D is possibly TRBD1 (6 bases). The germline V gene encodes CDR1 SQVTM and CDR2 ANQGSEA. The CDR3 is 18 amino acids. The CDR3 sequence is CNDPLNPLRQGSSYKQYF. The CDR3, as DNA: TGCAACGACCCTCTAAATCCCCTAAGGCAGGGGAGCTCCTACAAGCAGTACTTC.

CDR3 region: CSARESEAFF. DNA of the CDR3: TGCAGTGCTAGAGAGAGTGAAGCTTTCTTT. The chain joins TRBV20-1 to TRBJ1-1; no clear D. Germline V gives CDR1 DFQATT, CDR2 SNEGSKA (reference sequence). V was clipped by 0 bases and J by 7 bases, with 3 bases between them. The CDR3 length is 10 residues.

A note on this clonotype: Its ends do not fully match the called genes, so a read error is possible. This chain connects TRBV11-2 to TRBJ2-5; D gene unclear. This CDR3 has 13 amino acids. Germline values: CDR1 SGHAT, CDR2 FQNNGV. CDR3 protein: CASRLVATDTQYF. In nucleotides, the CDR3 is TGTGCCAGCCGCTTAGTGGCAACAGATACCCAGTACTTC.

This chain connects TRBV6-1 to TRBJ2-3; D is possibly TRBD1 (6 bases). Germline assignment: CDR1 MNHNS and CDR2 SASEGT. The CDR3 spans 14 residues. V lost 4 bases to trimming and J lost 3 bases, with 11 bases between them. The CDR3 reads CASSGGTWTDTQYF. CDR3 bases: TGTGCCAGCAGTGGAGGGACATGGACAGATACGCAGTATTTT.

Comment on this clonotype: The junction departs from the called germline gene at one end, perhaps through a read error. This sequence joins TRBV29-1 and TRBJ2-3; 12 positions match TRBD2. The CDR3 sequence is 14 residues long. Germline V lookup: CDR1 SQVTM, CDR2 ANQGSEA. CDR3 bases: TGCAGCGTCGGACTAGCGGGATTCACTGATAAGCAGTATTTT. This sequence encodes CSVGLAGFTDKQYF.